The clone carrying this T cell receptor (beta chain) came up a few times. The target antigen is unknown. One end of the junction fails to match germline, which may point to a read error. It was through 5'RACE template switching that TCR cDNA was made, with a universal primer site and UMIs added. TCRdb analysed the 5' RACE reads with MiXCR anew, one entry per CDR3 protein. The table lists approximately 600,000 distinct CDR3 sequences, about 12% of them singletons, with about 15% in the top ten. This entry comes from a study of T cells after yellow fever vaccination. The CDR3 is 11 amino acids. From germline, CDR1 is DFQATT and CDR2 SNEGSKA (reference sequence). Study-wide results and limits: One caveat is that FACS-sorted repertoires could contain abundant clonotypes contaminating from the bulk population. A weaker secondary response peaked on day 5, the primary on day 15.

The sequences come from PBMCs, collected on the day of the yellow fever booster vaccination. The gene calls are TRBV20-1 and TRBJ1-4; no reliable D call. The source of this sequence is a man younger than 40 who received the YFV17D yellow fever vaccine. CDR3 in DNA: TGCAGTGCTACGAACGAGAAAAAAGTGTTTTTT. Translating gives CSATNEKKVFF.